The T cell receptor (beta chain) under discussion was sequenced for a study of blood T cell repertoires in COVID-19. Whole-study context: The United States, Italy and Spain were the sources of the acute and convalescent COVID-19 samples. Nucleic acid was either cDNA or gDNA, and it came from T cells, B-cell-depleted T cells, or PBMCs.

V gave up 3 bases and J gave up 4 bases, with 6 bases separating them. The CDR3 contains 13 residues. The germline V gene has CDR1 SGHAT and CDR2 FQDESV (reference sequence). Under the authors' procedure: Reference gene primer amplification yielded estimated nucleated cell counts. Profiled with immunoSEQ multiplex PCR; TCRdb holds only in-frame clones, not every one. V and J calls and clone size are as listed in that table; D and trimming were resolved from the DNA. The table has about 79,000 clones, 85% to 90% seen once. The sequence came from a man in his 70s with active or convalescent COVID-19. The sample comprised peripheral blood. This sequence joins TRBV11-1 and TRBJ2-2; D not certain. In nucleotides, the CDR3 is TGTGCCAGCAGCTTTGAGAGCACCGGGGAGCTGTTTTTT. Its protein product is CASSFESTGELFF.